A single sample is the source of the 17 T cell receptor beta chains below, sequenced in a study of shared clonotypes between healthy human individuals. Profiling relied on immunoSEQ multiplex PCR, and the TCRdb table lists in-frame clones only, not all of them. The sample comprises around 1.5 million clones, approximately 98% of which are singletons, and roughly 0.45% rests with the top ten. What was sequenced was naive CD4+ T cells sorted from blood. The subset was: CD45RA+ positively selected. Source of these receptors: a man aged 25-40 years in good health.

This clone came up once. Sequence at one end of the junction differs from germline and may be a read error. The J gene is TRBJ1-5, the V gene TRBV18; 10 bases fit TRBD1. Germline V gives CDR1 KGHSH, CDR2 LQKENI. The CDR3 has 14 amino acids. CDR3 sequence: CANSRGTGDQPQHF. For the CDR3, the DNA is TGTGCCAACTCACGAGGGACAGGGGATCAGCCCCAGCATTTT.

The CDR3 DNA reads TGTGCCAGCACCAGGGGGAGACAAGAGACCCAGTACTTC. It encodes CASTRGRQETQYF. The chain uses TRBV7-8 and TRBJ2-5, with 7 bases aligning to TRBD1. Losses at the gene ends were 7 bases for V and 2 bases for J; bases not matched to a gene: 4. Looked up from germline, CDR1 is SGHVS and CDR2 is FQNEAQ. The CDR3 is made up of 13 amino acids.

The V call is TRBV28, the J call TRBJ1-2; tentatively, D is TRBD1 (5 bases). Germline CDR1 is MDHEN and CDR2 is SYDVKM. Trimming pared 3 bases from V and 8 bases from J, leaving 10 bases between. CDR3 length: 12 residues. CDR3 residues: CASSFLGAGYTF. The DNA for the CDR3 is TGTGCCAGCAGTTTTTTAGGGGCGGGCTACACCTTC.

The chain combines TRBV4-1 with TRBJ2-1; D is unclear. The CDR3 spans 13 residues. Between the trimmed V and J ends, which lost 2 bases and 5 bases, there was a span of 7 bases. Looked up from germline, CDR1 is MGHRA and CDR2 is YSYEKL. CDR3: CASSQPWHNEQFF. The CDR3 DNA is TGCGCCAGCAGCCAACCTTGGCACAATGAGCAGTTCTTC.

Points on this clone: This sample includes further DNA sequences coding for the same CDR3. The gene calls are TRBV2 and TRBJ1-1, with D possibly matching TRBD1 (6 bases). CDR1 and CDR2 from the germline V gene are SNHLY and FYNNEI. V was trimmed by 5 bases and J by 1 base, leaving 11 bases between them. This CDR3 is 14 amino acids long. CDR3 residues: CASSSQGRNTEAFF. In nucleotides, the CDR3 is TGTGCCAGCAGTTCTCAGGGGAGGAACACTGAAGCTTTCTTT. Full variable domain (outside the CDR3, taken from reference TRBV2 and TRBJ1-1): EPEVTQTPSHQVTQMGQEVILRCVPISNHLYFYWYRQILGQKVEFLVSFYNNEISEKSEIFDDQFSVERPDGSNFTLKIRSTKLEDSAMYFCASSSQGRNTEAFFGQGTRLTVV.

This sequence joins TRBV9 and TRBJ2-7, with a tentative D call TRBD2 (6 bases). This CDR3 contains 17 residues. Germline loops: CDR1 SGDLS, CDR2 YYNGEE. Trimming removed 3 bases at V and 6 bases at J, with 25 bases between. CDR3 in amino acids: CASSGGLGGASEREQYF. CDR3 DNA: TGTGCCAGCAGCGGAGGCCTTGGCGGGGCTAGCGAACGCGAGCAGTACTTC.

V and J are TRBV7-2 and TRBJ2-1; D call uncertain. There are 13 residues in the CDR3. Trimming pared 7 bases from V and 10 bases from J, leaving 17 bases between. Germline V gene data show CDR1 as SGHTA and CDR2 as FQGNSA. DNA of the CDR3: TGTGCCAGCACCCTTCCCGGGCCGATAGAGCAGTTCTTC. This encodes CASTLPGPIEQFF.

V usage is TRBV5-6 and J usage is TRBJ2-1, with a weak D call TRBD2 (5 bases). The germline V gene encodes CDR1 SGHDT and CDR2 YYEEEE. The CDR3 length is 15 residues. The V and J ends lost 4 bases and 8 bases respectively, with 19 bases between them. CDR3 sequence (DNA): TGTGCCAGCAGCACCCCTAATAGAGGGTTCGATGAGCAGTTCTTC. Its translation: CASSTPNRGFDEQFF.

The CDR3 region has the DNA TGCAGCGGAGACAGGGAGGGCACTGAAGCTTTCTTT. Its protein is CSGDREGTEAFF. V gene TRBV29-1 combines with J gene TRBJ1-1, with TRBD1 matching over 7 bases. The germline CDR1 and CDR2 sequences are SQVTM and ANQGSEA. V lost 7 bases to trimming and J lost 4 bases; unmatched junction nucleotides: 6. There are 12 residues in the CDR3.

This chain joins TRBV4-1 and TRBJ2-7, with D maybe TRBD1 (7 bases). The V end lost 5 bases, the J end lost 6 bases, and 23 bases lay between the germline ends. Germline assignment: CDR1 MGHRA and CDR2 YSYEKL. The CDR3 is made up of 16 amino acids. This CDR3 reads CASSYTTKDRRGEQYF. CDR3 nucleotide sequence: TGCGCCAGCAGCTACACAACAAAGGACAGGCGGGGCGAGCAGTACTTC.

CDR3 region: CASSQEAGAYIGELFF. For the CDR3, the DNA is TGCGCCAGCAGCCAAGAAGCGGGAGCATATATCGGGGAGCTGTTTTTT. The chain uses TRBV4-1 and TRBJ2-2; TRBD2 matches at 8 bases. The CDR3 runs to 16 residues. Germline V gene data show CDR1 as MGHRA and CDR2 as YSYEKL. J was trimmed by 7 bases and V by 0 bases; bases with no gene match: 7.

The gene calls are TRBV6-1 and TRBJ2-7; D perhaps matches TRBD1 (5 bases). From germline, CDR1 is MNHNS and CDR2 SASEGT. The ends were cut back, 3 bases at V and 4 bases at J, with 13 bases in the middle. CDR3 length: 14 amino acids. CDR3 sequence reads: CASSDRAHAYEQYF. The CDR3 DNA is TGTGCCAGCAGTGACAGGGCACACGCATACGAGCAGTACTTC.

The gene calls are TRBV6-1 and TRBJ1-1; no reliable D call. This CDR3 spans 14 amino acids. Germline V gene lookup returns CDR1 MNHNS and CDR2 SASEGT. Trimming removed 1 base at V and 0 bases at J, with 6 bases between. This CDR3 is CASSEVIMNTEAFF. The CDR3 region has the DNA TGTGCCAGCAGTGAAGTGATCATGAACACTGAAGCTTTCTTT.

The chain links TRBV10-2 to TRBJ2-1, with a tentative D call TRBD2 (8 bases). Germline CDR1 and CDR2: WSHSY and SAAADI. The V end was cut by 4 bases, the J end by 9 bases, with 19 bases between. The CDR3 has 15 amino acids. The CDR3, as DNA: TGCGCCAGCAGTGGCACAGGGGACGGGGGGGGTGAGCAGTTCTTC. It yields the protein CASSGTGDGGGEQFF.

V and J are TRBV14 and TRBJ1-4, with no clear D. Germline V gene lookup returns CDR1 SGHDN and CDR2 FVKESK. With 6 bases removed from V and 4 bases from J, the gap between germline ends came to 15 bases. The CDR3 totals 15 residues. The CDR3 region is CASSRSEGLNEKLFF. The CDR3 nucleotides read TGTGCCAGCAGTCGTTCTGAGGGCCTTAATGAAAAACTGTTTTTT.

The J gene is TRBJ2-1, the V gene TRBV10-3; possible D gene TRBD2, 6 bases. This CDR3 is built from 15 residues. V gave up 0 bases and J gave up 4 bases, with 10 bases separating them. The germline V gene encodes CDR1 ENHRY and CDR2 SYGVKD. CDR3 in amino acids: CAISESGRQYNEQFF. CDR3 in DNA: TGTGCCATCAGTGAGTCGGGGAGGCAGTACAATGAGCAGTTCTTC.

The J gene is TRBJ1-5, the V gene TRBV7-9; D perhaps matches TRBD1 (5 bases). CDR3 length: 16 amino acids. V lost 3 bases and J 2 bases, leaving 14 bases between the germline ends. The germline gives CDR1 SEHNR, CDR2 FQNEAQ (reference sequence). In DNA form, the CDR3 reads TGTGCCAGCAGCTTGGGGTGGGGAGGGGGCAATCAGCCCCAGCATTTT. It encodes CASSLGWGGGNQPQHF.